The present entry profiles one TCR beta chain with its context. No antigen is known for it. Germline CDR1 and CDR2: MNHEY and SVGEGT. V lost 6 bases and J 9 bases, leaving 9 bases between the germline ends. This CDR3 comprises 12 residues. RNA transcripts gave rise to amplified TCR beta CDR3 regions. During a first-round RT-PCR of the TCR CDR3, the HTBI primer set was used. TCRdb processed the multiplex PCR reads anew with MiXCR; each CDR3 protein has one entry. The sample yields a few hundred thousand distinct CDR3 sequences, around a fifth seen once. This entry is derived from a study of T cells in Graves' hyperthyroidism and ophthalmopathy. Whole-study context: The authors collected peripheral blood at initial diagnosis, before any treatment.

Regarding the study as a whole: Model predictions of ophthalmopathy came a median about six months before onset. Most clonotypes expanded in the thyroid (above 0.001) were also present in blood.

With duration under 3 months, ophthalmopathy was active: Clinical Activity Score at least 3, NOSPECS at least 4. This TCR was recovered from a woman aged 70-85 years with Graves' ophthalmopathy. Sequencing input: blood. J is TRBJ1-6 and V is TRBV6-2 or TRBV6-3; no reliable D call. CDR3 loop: CASSRPASPLHF. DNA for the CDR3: TGTGCCAGCAGCCGGCCAGCTTCACCCCTCCACTTT.